The source of this T cell receptor (beta chain) is a study of regulatory T cells in long-lasting Graves disease. From germline, CDR1 is SQVTM and CDR2 ANQGSEA. After removal of 4 bases from V and 0 bases from J, the junction contained 5 bases not matched to a gene. The CDR3 spans 14 residues. This clonotype was detected ten times or more. Time point specified: newly diagnosed GD, antithyroid drugs for less than 3 months. PBMC RNA served as the TCR library source. An endocrinology department in Xi'an, China, supplied the patients. For TCR beta, libraries came from iRepertoire HTBI primers and Arm-PCR of CDR3 regions. TCRdb re-derived calls from the multiplex PCR reads in MiXCR, one entry per CDR3 protein. The sample includes 450,000 to 600,000 distinct CDR3 sequences, roughly 12% of them seen just once. These data are also associated with another study on T cells in Graves' hyperthyroidism and ophthalmopathy.

This clonotype originated in a man aged 25-45 years with Graves disease. The source material was peripheral blood mononuclear cells (PBMCs), sampled at new diagnosis, from a patient treated with antithyroid drugs. The chain carries TRBV29-1 and TRBJ2-7, with TRBD1 matching over 8 bases. For the CDR3, the DNA is TGCAGCGTTGCAGGGGGCCCTTCCTCCTACGAGCAGTACTTC. Residues: CSVAGGPSSYEQYF.